This T cell receptor (beta chain) was captured in a study of CD8+ T cells in alopecia areata. Sequencing relied on a cDNA template that was reverse transcribed from extracted RNA. Measured with immunoSEQ multiplex PCR; TCRdb has only the in-frame clones, and not every one. The sample lists some 150,000 clones; roughly 62% were seen once. Points from the study as a whole: Scalp sample sequencing also detects resident alphabeta T cells of normal skin.

A word on this clone: As yet, its antigen is unknown.

Germline trimming cut 7 bases from V and 0 bases from J; bases unmatched to any gene: 3. Germline CDR1 and CDR2: SQVTM and ANQGSEA. The CDR3 is made up of 13 amino acids. It was from alopecia areata patients that lesional scalp punch biopsies and peripheral blood were collected. Sequences were derived from CD4+ T cells sorted from blood, sampled at week 0. J is TRBJ1-5 and V is TRBV29-1; the match to TRBD1 covers 7 bases. This receptor was identified in a human donor with alopecia areata. CDR3 region: CSAQGDSNQPQHF. In DNA, the CDR3 is TGCAGCGCTCAGGGGGATAGCAATCAGCCCCAGCATTTT.